This entry describes one TCR beta chain. Its antigen is as yet unknown. The sample originates from a study of radiotherapy plus CTLA-4 blockade in lung cancer. The germline CDR1 and CDR2 sequences are LNHDA and SQIVND (reference sequence). J gave up 2 bases and V 3 bases, and 12 bases lay outside the gene matches. The CDR3 is 17 amino acids. Ipilimumab CTLA-4 blockade and focal radiation were given to patients with chemo-refractory metastatic non-small-cell lung cancer. General observations from the study: Radiotherapy was combined with ipilimumab, and tumor-derived TCR clones then expanded in blood.

Clones were sequenced by immunoSEQ multiplex PCR, and TCRdb holds only the in-frame ones, with some missing. The sample has around 91,000 clones; about 90% are singletons. V gene TRBV19 combines with J gene TRBJ2-5, with 7 nucleotides matching TRBD1. This specimen consisted of peripheral blood, obtained from a patient treated with radiotherapy plus ipilimumab. The sequence came from a human donor with non-small cell lung cancer that progressed on radiotherapy plus ipilimumab. The CDR3 nucleotides are TGTGCCAGTAGTATCCCCCCTCGGACAGGAACACAAGAGACCCAGTACTTC. Amino acids: CASSIPPRTGTQETQYF.